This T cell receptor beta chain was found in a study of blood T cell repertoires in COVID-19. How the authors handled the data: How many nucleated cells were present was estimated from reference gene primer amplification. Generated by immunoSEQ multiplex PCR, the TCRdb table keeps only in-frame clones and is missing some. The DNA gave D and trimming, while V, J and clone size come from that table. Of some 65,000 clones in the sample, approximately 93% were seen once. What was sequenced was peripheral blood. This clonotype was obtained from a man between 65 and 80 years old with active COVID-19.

CDR3: CASSSPGAGYGYTF. In nucleotides, the CDR3 is TGTGCCAGCAGCTCCCCAGGGGCGGGCTATGGCTACACCTTC. V is TRBV3-1 (or the pseudogene TRBV3-2) and J is TRBJ1-2, with D perhaps TRBD1 (6 bases). The germline CDR1 and CDR2 sequences are LGHDT and YNNKEL (reference sequence). The CDR3 totals 14 residues. V was pared by 5 bases and J by 4 bases, with 14 bases between.